One sample yielded the 6 T cell receptor beta chains listed below, sequenced in a study of vaccination and CD4 T cells after COVID-19. Their cognate antigens are unknown. An Oncomine TCR Beta short-read assay was used to sequence the DNA from cultured CD4+ T cells. TCRdb ran MiXCR on the PCR reads and lists one entry per CDR3 protein. The sample gives approximately 10,000 distinct CDR3 sequences, 40% to 60% of which show up once; about 30% is in the top ten. Treatment specified: approximately 10-day PBMC culture with coronavirus spike peptide pools or control peptides (ViraFEST assay). Sequencing was carried out using CD4+ T cells from blood, cultured in vitro. The receptors originated from a human donor who had recovered from COVID-19.

The chain is built from TRBV5-4 and TRBJ1-2; D possibly corresponds to TRBD1 (5 bases). Looked up from germline, CDR1 is SGHNT and CDR2 is YYREEE (reference sequence). The CDR3 has 15 amino acids. V lost 0 bases and J lost 5, with 14 bases in between. The CDR3 nucleotides read TGTGCCAGCAGCTTGGCTGAGGCAGGGAGGTATGGCTACACCTTC. Translation: CASSLAEAGRYGYTF.

The chain recombines TRBV14 with TRBJ2-2; D is undetermined. The CDR3 length is 14 residues. Trimming took off 2 bases at V and 5 bases at J, with 9 bases between the two ends. Looked up from germline, CDR1 is SGHDN and CDR2 is FVKESK. The CDR3 region is CASSQFRLTGELFF. The CDR3 DNA follows: TGTGCCAGCAGCCAATTTAGATTAACCGGGGAGCTGTTTTTT.

This clonotype was detected only a few times. The chain joins TRBV7-2 to TRBJ2-5, with TRBD1 matching over 9 bases. The CDR3 runs to 15 residues. Germline V gives CDR1 SGHTA, CDR2 FQGNSA. V was pared by 4 bases and J by 5 bases, with 8 bases of the junction left unmatched. DNA of the CDR3: TGTGCCAGCAGCTCAGACGGGACAGGGCAGGAGACCCAGTACTTC. Residues: CASSSDGTGQETQYF.

This clonotype was seen a handful of times. The gene calls are TRBV5-3 and TRBJ2-5; 13 bases line up with TRBD2. TRBV5-3 counts as an open reading frame of uncertain function. The CDR3 covers 16 residues. Losses at the gene ends were 8 bases for V and 4 bases for J; bases not matched to a gene: 11. CDR3 in DNA: TGTGCCAGCAGCCTGTGGACTAGCGGGGGTGCAGAGACCCAGTACTTC. This codes for CASSLWTSGGAETQYF.

The chain uses TRBV7-2 and TRBJ1-1, with a weak D call TRBD1 (6 bases). The CDR3 runs to 14 residues. The germline V gene encodes CDR1 SGHTA and CDR2 FQGNSA. V was cut by 1 base and J by 3 bases, with 9 bases left in between. Here the CDR3 DNA reads TGTGCCAGCAGCTTAGGAAACAGGGACACTGAAGCTTTCTTT. Its protein is CASSLGNRDTEAFF.

V gene TRBV10-3 combines with J gene TRBJ2-7; perhaps TRBD2 as D (7 bases). V lost 6 bases, J lost 5 bases, and 17 bases lay in between. The CDR3 extends over 14 amino acids. Germline CDR1 is ENHRY and CDR2 is SYGVKD. The DNA for the CDR3 is TGTGCCATCAGGCCTGGTGGGGGGGCCCACGAGCAGTACTTC. It yields the protein CAIRPGGGAHEQYF.